This TCR beta chain originates from a study of breast tumors, draining lymph nodes, adjacent tissues. Findings of the study overall: Compared with lymph nodes, tumors were less diverse; compared with nontumor tissue, more.

The lymph nodes were axillary draining lymph nodes from breast cancer patients. V trimming: 5 bases; J trimming: 5 bases; junction bases outside the gene matches: 7. CDR3 size: 16 residues. Germline CDR1 and CDR2: SGHAT and FQNNGV. TCRdb analysed the multiplex PCR reads with MiXCR anew, one entry per CDR3 protein. Of approximately 130,000 distinct CDR3 sequences in the sample, around 20% are singletons; the top ten hold roughly 2.7%. In this sample, this clonotype turned up many times. Its antigen is not identified. Sequenced sample: axillary lymph node tissue. The receptor comes from a female donor with breast cancer. Some clones in this sample may be carry-over from other donors' samples. The chain carries TRBV11-2 and TRBJ2-1; 12 bases line up with TRBD2. CDR3 DNA: TGTGCCAGCAGCCAAGTTCTAGCGGGAGGGGACAATGAGCAGTTCTTC. It translates to CASSQVLAGGDNEQFF.